This T cell receptor beta chain was identified in a study of esophageal squamous cell carcinoma under preoperative chemotherapy. J gave up 5 bases and V 2 bases, and 3 bases lay outside the gene matches. The CDR3 loop spans 15 amino acids. Germline-derived CDR1 and CDR2 are SGHNT and YENEEA. TCRdb redid the calling of the PCR reads with MiXCR, one entry per CDR3 protein. This sample has just over 30,000 distinct CDR3 sequences; roughly 52% occur once, and the top ten carry roughly 12%. This clonotype was observed many times. Noted time point: before preoperative PTX-NDP chemotherapy. J is TRBJ2-1 and V is TRBV11-3; 10 nucleotides agree with TRBD2. The TCR comes from a human donor with esophageal squamous cell carcinoma. The donor label of this sample is uncertain. This specimen was taken from a patient given preoperative chemotherapy. The CDR3 region is CASSLYGTSDNEQFF. CDR3 nucleotides: TGTGCCAGCAGCTTATACGGGACTAGCGACAATGAGCAGTTCTTC.